Listed below are T cell receptor beta chains from one sample, sequenced in a study of CD8+CD57+ T cells in acquired aplastic anemia. TCRdb re-called the reads with MiXCR, one entry per CDR3 protein. The sample consists of hundreds of thousands of distinct CDR3 sequences, roughly 34% of them appearing once. Sequencing used sorted CD4+, CD8+, or CD8+CD57+ T cells (not recorded which) from PBMCs. These receptors all come from a human donor with aplastic anemia. The CDR3 runs from the conserved cysteine through the conserved F or W. The D gene is left open where the match is weak. For some rows the clone size is stated as once, few or many, or as a class when expanded; others skip it.

v_gene	j_gene	abundance	d_gene	CDR3nt	CDR3aa
TRBV20-1	TRBJ1-4	few	TRBD1	TGCAGTGCTAGAGTCCCCAGGGGGCCTGGAAAACTGTTTTTT	CSARVPRGPGKLFF
TRBV14	TRBJ1-2	NA	TRBD1	TGTGCCAGCAGCCAGGGACAGGACGGAGGCTACACCTTC	CASSQGQDGGYTF
TRBV25-1	TRBJ2-2	many	TRBD2	TGTGCCACCAATACAGGACTAGCGGGAGGCACCGGGGAGCTGTTTTTT	CATNTGLAGGTGELFF
TRBV2	TRBJ2-5	once	TRBD2	TGTGCCAGCAGGACTAGCGGACCTCGGGAGACCCAGTACTTC	CASRTSGPRETQYF
TRBV6-1	TRBJ1-6	many	NA	TGTGCCAGCAAGCGGGACGTTAATTCACCCCTCCACTTT	CASKRDVNSPLHF
TRBV20-1	TRBJ1-1	few	NA	TGCAGTGCTAGAATTCTCAGGAGGAACACTGAAGCTTTCTTT	CSARILRRNTEAFF
TRBV5-1	TRBJ1-6	many	NA	TGCGCCAGCAGCTTGCGGAGGGTCAATTCACCCCTCCACTTT	CASSLRRVNSPLHF
TRBV10-3	TRBJ2-7	many	NA	TGTGCCATCAGGGCTGACAGGATAGCCTACGAGCAGTACTTC	CAIRADRIAYEQYF
TRBV5-5	TRBJ1-2	NA	NA	TGTGCCAGCAGCGGGAGGGCGGCGGGACCTATTTTCTACACCTTC	CASSGRAAGPIFYTF
TRBV9	TRBJ2-7	many	NA	TGTGCCAGCAGCGTAGGCCAGGAGGGCTACGAGCAGTACTTC	CASSVGQEGYEQYF
TRBV6-5	TRBJ2-7	NA	NA	TGTGCCAGCAGTTACACCTATCTAGCCTACGAGCAGTACTTC	CASSYTYLAYEQYF
TRBV2	TRBJ1-3	many	NA	TGTGCCAGCAGAGAACAGGGTTGGGACACCATATATTTT	CASREQGWDTIYF
TRBV7-8	TRBJ2-2	NA	TRBD2	TGTGCCAGCAGCCCTCAGACTAGCGGGAACACCGGGGAGCTGTTTTTT	CASSPQTSGNTGELFF
TRBV6-1	TRBJ1-4	NA	NA	TGTGCCAGCAGTGAAAGCCTCTTAGGTGAAAAACTGTTTTTT	CASSESLLGEKLFF
TRBV10-3	TRBJ2-5	NA	NA	TGTGCCAGCAGTTACGGGAAAGAGACCCAGTACTTC	CASSYGKETQYF
TRBV11-1	TRBJ2-7	many	NA	TGTGCCAGCAGCCCCCGGACGGATTCCTACGAGCAGTACTTC	CASSPRTDSYEQYF
TRBV9	TRBJ2-7	NA	TRBD1	TGTGCCAGCAGCCCACCAGGGACAGGCTACTACGAGCAGTACTTC	CASSPPGTGYYEQYF
TRBV29-1	TRBJ2-7	many	NA	TGCAGCGTTGCCCCCAGATCCGACGAGCAGTACTTC	CSVAPRSDEQYF
TRBV2	TRBJ1-2	many	TRBD1	TGTGCCAGCAGTTATGACAGGGCCACCTCAAACTATGGCTACACCTTC	CASSYDRATSNYGYTF
TRBV4-2	TRBJ1-6	few	NA	TGTGCCAGCAGCCAAGAAAGAGGGTCAAAGTTAGACTCACCCCTCCACTTT	CASSQERGSKLDSPLHF
TRBV19	TRBJ1-6	NA	NA	TGTGCCAGTAGTACCCCGGGAGGAGACTATAATTCACCCCTCCACTTT	CASSTPGGDYNSPLHF
TRBV5-6	TRBJ1-1	few	NA	TGTGCCAGCAGCTTGGCCGGTGGCAGGAACACTGAAGCTTTCTTT	CASSLAGGRNTEAFF
TRBV5-1	TRBJ2-7	many	NA	TGCGCCAGCAGCTTGGGGACCAACTACGAGCAGTACTTC	CASSLGTNYEQYF
TRBV7-6	TRBJ2-1	many	TRBD2	TGTGCCAGCAGCTCCCTGGCGGGAGGCTACAATGAGCAGTTCTTC	CASSSLAGGYNEQFF
TRBV20-1	TRBJ1-2	once	NA	TGCAGTGAGGGTTATGGCTACACCTTC	CSEGYGYTF
TRBV2	TRBJ2-7	many	NA	TGTGCCAGCAGTGTTTCAGAATACGAGCAGTACTTC	CASSVSEYEQYF
TRBV10-1	TRBJ1-5	many	TRBD1	TGCGCCAGCAGTGGGCAGGACAGGGTTCAGCCCCAGCATTTT	CASSGQDRVQPQHF
TRBV6-5	TRBJ1-6	many	NA	TGTGCCAGCAGTTACGAGTTGGGGTTGGAGTCACCCCTCCACTTT	CASSYELGLESPLHF
TRBV11-3	TRBJ2-1	many	NA	TGTGCCAGCAGGGGGAGTCCCACGGACAATGAGCAGTTCTTC	CASRGSPTDNEQFF
TRBV25-1	TRBJ1-3	NA	NA	TGTGCCAGCAGCTTATTCGGTCGGGGGGCTTTGCAAGAAAACACCATATATTTT	CASSLFGRGALQENTIYF
TRBV9	TRBJ2-7	many	TRBD2	TGTGCCAGCAGCGTAGGGGGAGGGATGGACTACGAGCAGTACTTC	CASSVGGGMDYEQYF
TRBV24-1	TRBJ1-1	many	NA	TGTGCCACCAGTGATCAAGGTGAGGACACTGAAGCTTTCTTT	CATSDQGEDTEAFF
TRBV25-1	TRBJ2-7	NA	TRBD2	TGTGCCAGCTCACCGTTGGGCCCTACTAGCGAAAGCTCCTACGAGCAGTACTTC	CASSPLGPTSESSYEQYF
TRBV29-1	TRBJ2-7	many	NA	TGCAGCGTGGGGGGACTGAAAAGTTCCTACGAGCAGTACTTC	CSVGGLKSSYEQYF
TRBV20-1	TRBJ2-2	NA	TRBD2	TGCAGTGCTAGACGAAGCGGACTAGCGGACGGGGAGCCGTTTTTT	CSARRSGLADGEPFF
TRBV19	TRBJ2-3	many	TRBD1	TGTGCCAGTAACATACAGGGGGCGGGTACAGATACGCAGTATTTT	CASNIQGAGTDTQYF
TRBV5-4	TRBJ1-6	many	TRBD1	TGTGCCAGCAGCGCCGGGACAGGGCGAATACCCCTCCACTTT	CASSAGTGRIPLHF
TRBV20-1	TRBJ2-1	many	NA	TGCAGTGCCAAGAAGGGTACTAGCCCTAGTGACAATGAGCAGTTCTTC	CSAKKGTSPSDNEQFF
TRBV19	TRBJ2-7	NA	NA	TGTGCCAGTAGTATGACTAGGATGACCGCAACCTACGAGCAGTACTTC	CASSMTRMTATYEQYF
TRBV4-3	TRBJ1-6	NA	NA	TGCGCCAGCAGCCAAGATCGAGTCAGCGCTTCTAGCTATTCACCCCTCCACTTT	CASSQDRVSASSYSPLHF
TRBV20-1	TRBJ1-6	many	TRBD1	TGCAGTGCAAACAGGGGAGACAATTCACCCCTCCACTTT	CSANRGDNSPLHF
TRBV12-3/TRBV12-4	TRBJ1-3	NA	NA	TGTGCCAGCACCTCGAGCGGATACGCCTCTGGAAACACCATATATTTT	CASTSSGYASGNTIYF
TRBV28	TRBJ1-2	NA	NA	TGTGCCAGCAGTCCCCACAGGACCCATAACTATGGCTACACCTTC	CASSPHRTHNYGYTF
TRBV5-1	TRBJ1-5	many	NA	TGCGCCAGCAGCTTGAGTGGGAGGGGAAGCAATCAGCCCCAGCATTTT	CASSLSGRGSNQPQHF
TRBV20-1	TRBJ2-3	NA	NA	TGCAGTGCTAGTGAGAGGGATGTCACCGATACGCAGTATTTT	CSASERDVTDTQYF
TRBV20-1	TRBJ1-1	NA	NA	TGCAGTGCTAGTGGGGGTGGGCCGCGCACTGAAGCTTTCTTT	CSASGGGPRTEAFF
TRBV9	TRBJ2-1	many	NA	TGTGCCAGCAGCGTAGGGGAAACCTACAATGAGCAGTTCTTC	CASSVGETYNEQFF
TRBV18	TRBJ1-2	NA	NA	TGTGCCAGCTCACAAGGAGAGGGGAACTATGGCTACACCTTC	CASSQGEGNYGYTF
TRBV3-1	TRBJ2-7	NA	NA	TGTGCCAGCAGCCATACTTCGCGACACCTAACTGGTGGCGAGCAGTACTTC	CASSHTSRHLTGGEQYF
TRBV4-1	TRBJ1-5	NA	NA	TGCGCCGGCAGCCAAGAGGGTCTTCGGCCCCAGCATTTT	CAGSQEGLRPQHF
TRBV2	TRBJ2-7	once	NA	TGTGCCAGGACCTCCAATGAGCAGTACTTC	CARTSNEQYF
TRBV5-6	TRBJ2-5	NA	NA	TGTGCCAGCAGCTTGGCGGGGGTGACTGAAGAGACCCAGTACTTC	CASSLAGVTEETQYF
TRBV5-4	TRBJ1-1	few	NA	TGTGCCAGCAGCTTGGGACAGGAGATGAACACTGAAGCTTTCTTT	CASSLGQEMNTEAFF
TRBV11-1	TRBJ1-2	many	TRBD1	TGTGCCAGCAGCCGCGGCTGGGACAGGGAGCTCTTCGGTGGCTACACCTTC	CASSRGWDRELFGGYTF
TRBV7-2	TRBJ2-5	few	NA	TGTGCCAGCACCCTAGGTGCGGGGCCCCAAGAGACCCAGTACTTC	CASTLGAGPQETQYF